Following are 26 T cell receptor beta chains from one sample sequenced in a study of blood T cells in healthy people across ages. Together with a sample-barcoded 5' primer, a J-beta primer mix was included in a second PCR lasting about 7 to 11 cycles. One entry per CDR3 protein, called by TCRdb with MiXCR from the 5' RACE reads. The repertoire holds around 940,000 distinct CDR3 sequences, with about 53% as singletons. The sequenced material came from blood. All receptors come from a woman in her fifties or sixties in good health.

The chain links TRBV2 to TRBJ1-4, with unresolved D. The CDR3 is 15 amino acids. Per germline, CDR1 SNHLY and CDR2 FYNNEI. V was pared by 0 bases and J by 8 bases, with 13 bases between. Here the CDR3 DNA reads TGTGCCAGCAGTGAAGCGGTCTCCCAGCGGGAAAAACTGTTTTTT. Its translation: CASSEAVSQREKLFF.

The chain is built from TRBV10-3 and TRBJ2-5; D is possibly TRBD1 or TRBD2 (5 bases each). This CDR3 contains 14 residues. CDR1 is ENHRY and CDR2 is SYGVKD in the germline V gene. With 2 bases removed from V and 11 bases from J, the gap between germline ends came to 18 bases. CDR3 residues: CAISEEGFGYGQYF. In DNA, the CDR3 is TGTGCCATCAGTGAGGAGGGGTTTGGGTACGGGCAGTACTTC.

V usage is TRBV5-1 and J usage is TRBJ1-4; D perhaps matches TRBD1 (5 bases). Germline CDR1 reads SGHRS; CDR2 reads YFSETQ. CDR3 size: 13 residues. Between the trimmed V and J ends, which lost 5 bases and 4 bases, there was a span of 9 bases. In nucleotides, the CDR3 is TGCGCCAGCAGGAGGGACGATAATGAAAAACTGTTTTTT. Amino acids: CASRRDDNEKLFF.

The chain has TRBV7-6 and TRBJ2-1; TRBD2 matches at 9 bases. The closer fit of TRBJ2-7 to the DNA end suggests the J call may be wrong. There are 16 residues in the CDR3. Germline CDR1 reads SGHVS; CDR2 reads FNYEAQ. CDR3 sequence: CASSSSWREGSNEQYF. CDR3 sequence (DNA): TGTGCCAGCAGCTCCTCGTGGCGGGAGGGCTCTAATGAGCAGTACTTC.

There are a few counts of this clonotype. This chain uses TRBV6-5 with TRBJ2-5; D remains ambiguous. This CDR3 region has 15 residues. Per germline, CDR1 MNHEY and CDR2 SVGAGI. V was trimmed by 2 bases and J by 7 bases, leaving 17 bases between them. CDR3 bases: TGTGCCAGCAGTTACCTTGGCGGAAGGTGGGGGACCCAGTACTTC. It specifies CASSYLGGRWGTQYF.

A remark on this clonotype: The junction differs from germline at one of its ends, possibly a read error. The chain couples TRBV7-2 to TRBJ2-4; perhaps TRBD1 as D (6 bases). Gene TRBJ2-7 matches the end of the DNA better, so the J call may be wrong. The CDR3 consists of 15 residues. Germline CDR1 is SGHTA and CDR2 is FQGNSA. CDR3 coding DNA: TGTGCCAACAGCCCGAATCGGATACAGGGCTACGAGCAGTACTTC. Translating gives CANSPNRIQGYEQYF.

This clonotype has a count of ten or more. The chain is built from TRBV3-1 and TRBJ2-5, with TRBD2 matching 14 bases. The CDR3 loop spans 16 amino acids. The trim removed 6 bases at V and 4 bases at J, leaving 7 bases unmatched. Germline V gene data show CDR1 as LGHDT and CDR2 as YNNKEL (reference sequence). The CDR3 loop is CASSPGLAGAGETQYF. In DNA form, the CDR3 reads TGTGCCAGCAGTCCGGGACTAGCGGGAGCTGGAGAGACCCAGTACTTC.

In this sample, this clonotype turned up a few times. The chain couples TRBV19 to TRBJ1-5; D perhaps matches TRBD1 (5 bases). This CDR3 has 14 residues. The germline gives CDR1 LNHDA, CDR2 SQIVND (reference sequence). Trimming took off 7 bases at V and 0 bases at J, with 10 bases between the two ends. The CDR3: CASKQDYSNQPQHF. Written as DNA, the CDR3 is TGTGCCAGTAAACAGGACTATAGCAATCAGCCCCAGCATTTT. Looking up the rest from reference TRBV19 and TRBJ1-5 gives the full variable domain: DGGITQSPKYLFRKEGQNVTLSCEQNLNHDAMYWYRQDPGQGLRLIYYSQIVNDFQKGDIAEGYSVSREKKESFPLTVTSAQKNPTAFYLCASKQDYSNQPQHFGDGTRLSIL.

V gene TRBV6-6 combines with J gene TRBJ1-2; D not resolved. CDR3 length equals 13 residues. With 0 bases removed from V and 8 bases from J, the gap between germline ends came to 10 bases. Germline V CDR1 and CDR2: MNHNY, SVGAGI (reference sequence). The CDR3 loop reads CASSYSWVEGYTF. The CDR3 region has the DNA TGTGCCAGCAGTTACTCGTGGGTTGAAGGCTACACCTTC.

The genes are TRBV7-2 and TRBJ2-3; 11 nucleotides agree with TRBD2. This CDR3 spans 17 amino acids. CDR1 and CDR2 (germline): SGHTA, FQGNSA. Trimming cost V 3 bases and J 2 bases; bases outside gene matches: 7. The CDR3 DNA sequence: TGTGCCAGCAGCTTCCAGACTAGCGGGACAGTCACAGATACGCAGTATTTT. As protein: CASSFQTSGTVTDTQYF.

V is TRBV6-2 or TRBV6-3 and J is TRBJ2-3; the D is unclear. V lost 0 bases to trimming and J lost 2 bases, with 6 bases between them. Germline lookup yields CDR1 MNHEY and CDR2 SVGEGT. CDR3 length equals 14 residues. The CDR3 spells CASSYSLPTDTQYF. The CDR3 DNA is TGTGCCAGCAGTTACTCCCTACCCACAGATACGCAGTATTTT.

In DNA form, the CDR3 reads TGCAGCGTGCCGACTAGCGGGACGGAAGATACGCAGTATTTT. It codes for CSVPTSGTEDTQYF. The chain uses TRBV29-1 and TRBJ2-3; 11 bases fit TRBD2. Germline V gene sequence: CDR1 SQVTM, CDR2 ANQGSEA. Germline trimming cut 6 bases from V and 5 bases from J; bases unmatched to any gene: 7. CDR3 length: 14 residues.

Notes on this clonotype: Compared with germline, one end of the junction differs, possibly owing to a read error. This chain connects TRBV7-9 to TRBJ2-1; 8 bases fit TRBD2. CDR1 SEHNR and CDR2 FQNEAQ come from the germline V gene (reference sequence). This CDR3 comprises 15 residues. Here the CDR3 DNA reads TGCGTCAGCAGCCCGATGGGCGGGAGGTCCAATGAGCAGTTCTTC. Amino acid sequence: CVSSPMGGRSNEQFF.

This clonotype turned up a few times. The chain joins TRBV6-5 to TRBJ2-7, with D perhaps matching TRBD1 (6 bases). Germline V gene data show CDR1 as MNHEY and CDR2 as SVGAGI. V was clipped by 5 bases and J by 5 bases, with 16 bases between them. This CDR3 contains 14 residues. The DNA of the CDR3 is TGTGCCAGCAGTGGGCGGCAGGGGATAAACGAGCAGTACTTC. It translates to CASSGRQGINEQYF.

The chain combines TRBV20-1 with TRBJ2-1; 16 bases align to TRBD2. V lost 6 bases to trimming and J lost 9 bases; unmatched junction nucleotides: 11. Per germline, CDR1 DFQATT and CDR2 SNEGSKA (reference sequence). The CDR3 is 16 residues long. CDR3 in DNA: TGCAGTGCCCGGGGACTAGCGGGAGGGCTGGGCAGTGAGCAGTTCTTC. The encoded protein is CSARGLAGGLGSEQFF.

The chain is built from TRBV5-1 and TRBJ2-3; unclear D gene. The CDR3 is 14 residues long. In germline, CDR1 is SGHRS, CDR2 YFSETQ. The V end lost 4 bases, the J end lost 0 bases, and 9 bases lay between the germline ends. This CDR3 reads CASSVDISTDTQYF. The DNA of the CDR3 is TGCGCCAGCAGCGTGGATATTAGCACAGATACGCAGTATTTT.

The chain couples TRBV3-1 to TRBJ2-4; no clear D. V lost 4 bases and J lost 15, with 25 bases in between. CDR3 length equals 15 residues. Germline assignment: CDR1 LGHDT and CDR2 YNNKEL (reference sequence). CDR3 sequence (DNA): TGTGCCAGCAGCCCCGCCTTAGGGCAGTCCTACGAGCTGTACTTC. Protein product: CASSPALGQSYELYF.

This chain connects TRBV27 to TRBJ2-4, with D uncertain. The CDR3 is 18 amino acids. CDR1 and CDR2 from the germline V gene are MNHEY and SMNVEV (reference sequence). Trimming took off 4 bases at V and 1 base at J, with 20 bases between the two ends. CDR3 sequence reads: CASSSAFGIKGAKNIQYF. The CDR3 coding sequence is TGTGCCAGCAGTTCCGCTTTTGGTATAAAAGGGGCCAAAAACATTCAGTACTTC.

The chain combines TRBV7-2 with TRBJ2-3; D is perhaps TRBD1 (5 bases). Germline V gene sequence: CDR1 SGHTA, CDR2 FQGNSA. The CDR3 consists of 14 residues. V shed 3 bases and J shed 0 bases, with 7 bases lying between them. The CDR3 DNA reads TGTGCCAGCAGCTTCGGACACAGCACAGATACGCAGTATTTT. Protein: CASSFGHSTDTQYF.

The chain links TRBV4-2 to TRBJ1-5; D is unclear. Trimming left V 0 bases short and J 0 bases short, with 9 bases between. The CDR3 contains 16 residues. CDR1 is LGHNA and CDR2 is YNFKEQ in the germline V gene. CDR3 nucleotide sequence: TGTGCCAGCAGCCAAGACGAGAGCTATAGCAATCAGCCCCAGCATTTT. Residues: CASSQDESYSNQPQHF.

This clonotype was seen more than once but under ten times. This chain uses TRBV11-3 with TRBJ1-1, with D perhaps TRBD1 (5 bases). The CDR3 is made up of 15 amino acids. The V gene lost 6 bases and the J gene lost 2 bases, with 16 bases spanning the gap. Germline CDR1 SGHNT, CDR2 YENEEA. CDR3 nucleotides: TGTGCCAGCAGTCGGGGCGAGGGTACCAACACTGAAGCTTTCTTT. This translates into CASSRGEGTNTEAFF.

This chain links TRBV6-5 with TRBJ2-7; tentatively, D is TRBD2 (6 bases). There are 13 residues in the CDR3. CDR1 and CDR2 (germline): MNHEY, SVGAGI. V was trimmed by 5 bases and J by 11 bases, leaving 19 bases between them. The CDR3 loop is CASSTTGTPKKYF. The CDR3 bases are TGTGCCAGCAGTACGACCGGGACTCCAAAGAAGTACTTC.

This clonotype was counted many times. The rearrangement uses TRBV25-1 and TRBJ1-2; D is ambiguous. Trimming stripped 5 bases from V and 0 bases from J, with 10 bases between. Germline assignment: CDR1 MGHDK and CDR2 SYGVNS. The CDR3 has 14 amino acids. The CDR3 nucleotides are TGTGCCAGCAGTAAGCTCCCCTCTAACTATGGCTACACCTTC. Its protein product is CASSKLPSNYGYTF.

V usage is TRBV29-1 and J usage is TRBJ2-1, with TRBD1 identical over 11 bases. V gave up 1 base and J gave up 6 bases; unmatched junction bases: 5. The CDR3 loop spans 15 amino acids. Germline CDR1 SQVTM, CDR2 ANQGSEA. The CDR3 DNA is TGCAGCGTTGAAGCTATTGGGACAGGGGGCAATGAGCAGTTCTTC. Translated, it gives CSVEAIGTGGNEQFF.

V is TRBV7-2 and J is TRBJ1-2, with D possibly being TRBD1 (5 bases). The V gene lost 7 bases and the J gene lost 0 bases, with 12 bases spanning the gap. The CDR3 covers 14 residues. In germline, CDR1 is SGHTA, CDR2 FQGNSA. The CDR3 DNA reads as TGTGCCAGCAAGATAGGGGTCGCTAACTATGGCTACACCTTC. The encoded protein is CASKIGVANYGYTF.

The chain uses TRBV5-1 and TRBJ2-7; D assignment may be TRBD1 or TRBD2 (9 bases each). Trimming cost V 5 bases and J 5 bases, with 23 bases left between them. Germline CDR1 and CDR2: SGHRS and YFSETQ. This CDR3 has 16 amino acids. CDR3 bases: TGCGCCAGCAGAACCGGGACAGGGACTAGCTACAACGAGCAGTACTTC. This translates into CASRTGTGTSYNEQYF.